These T cell receptor beta chains were read from a single sample in a study of OX40 agonist ivuxolimab in advanced cancers. The repertoire was sequenced with immunoSEQ multiplex PCR; TCRdb's copy has only in-frame clones and lacks some. The table shows 80,000 to 85,000 clones, with under 90% occurring only once. Source: CD4+ or CD8+ T cells sorted from blood, taken in a trial of the OX40 agonist ivuxolimab. The receptors here all came from an adult with an advanced solid tumor such as melanoma, head and neck, liver or kidney cancer. Each CDR3 is given with its conserved first and last residue. The D gene is left open where the match is weak. Some rows have no size entry. The others give once, few or many, or a class for an expanded clone.

j_call,v_call,clone_size,d_call,cdr3_nt,cdr3_aa
TRBJ1-5,TRBV5-5,-,-,TGTGCCAGCAGACCAGGAGTTAATCAGCCCCAGCATTTT,CASRPGVNQPQHF
TRBJ2-1,TRBV27,-,-,TGTGCCACCATAGTCCCCACCTACAATGAGCAGTTCTTC,CATIVPTYNEQFF
TRBJ2-7,TRBV9,-,-,TGTGCCAGTCATTGCCTCTTCGAGCAGTACTTC,CASHCLFEQYF
TRBJ2-7,TRBV28,-,-,TGTGCCAGCACCCCCAGGACAGTCCACGAGCAGTACTTC,CASTPRTVHEQYF
TRBJ2-7,TRBV27,-,TRBD1,TGTGCCAGCAGTTCTAAGCCACAGGGGGCGATTGGACCCGAGCAGTACTTC,CASSSKPQGAIGPEQYF
TRBJ1-4,TRBV4-1,-,TRBD1,TGCGCCAGCAGCCAAGACCTCGGGGACAGAAATAATGAAAAACTGTTTTTT,CASSQDLGDRNNEKLFF
TRBJ2-5,TRBV7-9,-,-,TGTGCCAGCAGCCGGACCCGGGACCTCCGAGGGGAGACCCAGTACTTC,CASSRTRDLRGETQYF
TRBJ1-2,TRBV7-2,-,TRBD1,TGTGCCAGCAGCTTAGTGGCAGGGGACAGGGAAGGCTACACCTTC,CASSLVAGDREGYTF
TRBJ1-5,TRBV6-6,-,-,TGTGCCAGCAGCCCCATTGGGAGGCAGGGTCAGCCCCAGCATTTT,CASSPIGRQGQPQHF
TRBJ1-4,TRBV18,few,TRBD1,TGTGCCAGCTCCGACAGGGGGCGAGGTGAAAAACTGTTTTTT,CASSDRGRGEKLFF
TRBJ1-4,TRBV7-9,-,-,TGTGCCAGCAGCTTAGACGGACAGCCTAATGAAAAACTGTTTTTT,CASSLDGQPNEKLFF
TRBJ2-1,TRBV4-3,-,TRBD2,TGCGCCAGCAGCCAAGATACGCCTAGCGGTGAGCAGTTCTTC,CASSQDTPSGEQFF
TRBJ2-4,TRBV5-4,-,-,TGTGCCAGCAGCTCGCCAGGGGAAGCCAAAAACATTCAGTACTTC,CASSSPGEAKNIQYF
TRBJ2-7,TRBV18,-,-,TGTGCCAGCTCACCACCGTTCACAGGCCGCTACGAGCAGTACTTC,CASSPPFTGRYEQYF
TRBJ1-2,TRBV28,-,-,TGTGCCACCACCGGCACCTTCCAGGGCTACACCTTC,CATTGTFQGYTF
TRBJ2-5,TRBV10-3,-,TRBD1,TGTGCCACTAGGACCGGGACAGGGGAAGAGACCCAGTACTTC,CATRTGTGEETQYF
TRBJ2-1,TRBV7-6,-,TRBD1,TGTGCCAGCAGCCAGCGGACAGGGGGGGCCTACAATGAGCAGTTCTTC,CASSQRTGGAYNEQFF
TRBJ2-7,TRBV28,once,-,TGTGCCAGCAGTTTGACCTACGAGCAGTACTTC,CASSLTYEQYF
TRBJ1-2,TRBV7-2,-,TRBD1,TGTGCCAGCAGCTACCTCACAGGGGGCGATCCCTCTGGCTACACCTTC,CASSYLTGGDPSGYTF
TRBJ1-5,TRBV28,-,-,TGTGCCAGCAGTTTAGGACGAAGAAGCAATCAGCCCCAGCATTTT,CASSLGRRSNQPQHF
TRBJ2-1,TRBV30,once,-,TGTGCAACAGGGAACAATGAGCAGTTCTTC,CATGNNEQFF
TRBJ1-3,TRBV7-2,-,-,TGTGCCAGCAGCCCCAGGAGCTCTGGAAACACCATATATTTT,CASSPRSSGNTIYF
TRBJ1-1,TRBV20-1,few,-,TGCAGTGCCGGAAGGTCTACTGAAGCTTTCTTT,CSAGRSTEAFF
TRBJ1-2,TRBV5-1,once,TRBD1,TGCGCCAGCAGCGCCCCGACAGGGGACTATGGCTACACCTTC,CASSAPTGDYGYTF
TRBJ2-5,TRBV5-1,-,TRBD1,TGCGCCAGCAGCCGAGACCGACAGGGCCAGTACTTC,CASSRDRQGQYF
TRBJ2-1,TRBV29-1,-,-,TGCAGCGTAGCCTGGCTGAGTGGAAATGAGCAGTTCTTC,CSVAWLSGNEQFF
TRBJ1-3,TRBV7-2,-,-,TGTGCCAGCACCCAAGGGGGGAGCTCTGGAAACACCATATATTTT,CASTQGGSSGNTIYF
TRBJ1-6,TRBV4-2,-,-,TGTGCCAGCAGCGCCAATGGTTCACCCCTCCACTTT,CASSANGSPLHF
TRBJ1-3,TRBV27,few,-,TGTGCCAGCAGTTTATCCGGGAAGGGTGGAAACACCATATATTTT,CASSLSGKGGNTIYF
TRBJ1-2,TRBV11-2,-,TRBD1,TGTGCCAGCAGCTTAGTGGACAGGGGGAGGTTGGGCTATGGCTACACCTTC,CASSLVDRGRLGYGYTF
TRBJ1-4,TRBV30,few,TRBD1,TGTGCCTGGAGTAGTTGGGACAGCCCAAATGAAAAACTGTTTTTT,CAWSSWDSPNEKLFF
TRBJ1-2,TRBV29-1,-,TRBD1,TGCAGCGTGGATAGACCGGGACAGGGCTATGGCTACACCTTC,CSVDRPGQGYGYTF
TRBJ1-1,TRBV9,-,TRBD1,TGTGCCAGCAGCGTAAGCCGGACAGGAGGCACTGAAGCTTTCTTT,CASSVSRTGGTEAFF
TRBJ1-6,TRBV27,few,-,TGTGCCAGCAGTTTTGTACAGTCTAATTCACCCCTCCACTTT,CASSFVQSNSPLHF
TRBJ2-1,TRBV5-1,-,TRBD2,TGCGCCAGCAGCTTGGCGGGAGGGCCGGATGAGCAGTTCTTC,CASSLAGGPDEQFF
TRBJ2-1,TRBV13,-,TRBD1,TGTGCCAGCAGCTCTCCACCTGGGACAGGTTATGACAATGAGCAGTTCTTC,CASSSPPGTGYDNEQFF
TRBJ2-7,TRBV7-2,-,-,TGTGCCAGCAGCTCCCAAGGGATCGTGGACGGGAAATACGAGCAGTACTTC,CASSSQGIVDGKYEQYF
TRBJ2-5,TRBV14,-,-,TGTGCCAGCAGCCAAGGGTTAGCAGGGCCCTTTCCTCAAGAGACCCAGTACTTC,CASSQGLAGPFPQETQYF
TRBJ2-7,TRBV4-1,once,-,TGCGCCAGCAGCCTGGGATTAGCGGTGCTCTACGAGCAGTACTTC,CASSLGLAVLYEQYF
TRBJ2-1,TRBV28,-,-,TGTGCCAGCAGTCCCAGACTAGGAGACAATGAGCAGTTCTTC,CASSPRLGDNEQFF
TRBJ1-4,TRBV7-2,-,-,TGTGCCAGCAGCTTAGACCGGGCTGTGGTGGAGAAACTGTTTTTT,CASSLDRAVVEKLFF
TRBJ1-1,TRBV7-3,-,-,TGTGCCAGCAGCCTCTTAGACAGATTGAACACTGAAGCTTTCTTT,CASSLLDRLNTEAFF
TRBJ1-4,TRBV28,-,-,TGTGCCAGCACCCGCTCCGGACCGGGGGGAACAGCAACTAATGAAAAACTGTTTTTT,CASTRSGPGGTATNEKLFF
TRBJ2-1,TRBV5-1,-,-,TGCGCCAGCAGCCCGGACGGAAGCTCCTACAATGAGCAGTTCTTC,CASSPDGSSYNEQFF
TRBJ1-1,TRBV6-5,once,TRBD1,TGTGCCAGCAGTTACCCATCGACAGGGGTTCGCACTGAAGCTTTCTTT,CASSYPSTGVRTEAFF
TRBJ2-7,TRBV4-3,-,TRBD1,TGCGCCAGCGCTAAACAGGGGCGAGGGGACGAGCAGTACTTC,CASAKQGRGDEQYF
TRBJ1-4,TRBV5-6,-,-,TGTGCCAGCAGCTTACAGGGTGTTTCGGATGAAAAACTGTTTTTT,CASSLQGVSDEKLFF
TRBJ1-5,TRBV7-9,-,-,TGTGCCAGCAGCGAAGACGGCGGGGTTGTCCGCAATCAGCCCCAGCATTTT,CASSEDGGVVRNQPQHF
TRBJ2-1,TRBV11-3,-,-,TGTGCCAGCAGCTTAGATCCTAGTGGAGTAAGAGAGCAGTTCTTC,CASSLDPSGVREQFF
TRBJ2-7,TRBV7-9,-,-,TGTGCCAGCAGCTCGCCTCTGACAGGAACCTACGAGCAGTACTTC,CASSSPLTGTYEQYF
TRBJ2-5,TRBV7-9,-,-,TGTGCCAGCAGCGGTGGCAGGGAGGAGACCCAGTACTTC,CASSGGREETQYF
TRBJ2-7,TRBV28,-,-,TGTGCCAGCAGTTTACCCAGTCAGGGGCCGTACGAGCAGTACTTC,CASSLPSQGPYEQYF
TRBJ1-4,TRBV2,-,-,TGTGCCAGCAGCGCCGGGGGTCACTATAATGAAAAACTGTTTTTT,CASSAGGHYNEKLFF